This TCR beta chain was documented in a study of blood T cell repertoires in COVID-19. Germline V gives CDR1 MNHEY, CDR2 SMNVEV (reference sequence). The CDR3 sequence is 15 residues long. With 5 bases removed from V and 0 bases from J, the gap between germline ends came to 13 bases. Only in-frame clones appear in the TCRdb table, and some are missing; sequencing was by immunoSEQ multiplex PCR. The data hold 120,000 to 150,000 clones, with over 75% observed a single time. In its sample, this clone was seen once. The source of this sequence is a man between 18 and 29 years old with COVID-19, enrolled during active disease. Input material: peripheral blood. The J gene is TRBJ1-1, the V gene TRBV27; no clear D gene. The CDR3 DNA reads as TGTGCCAGCAGTCAAGGGAGGTCGGTGAACACTGAAGCTTTCTTT. Protein sequence: CASSQGRSVNTEAFF.